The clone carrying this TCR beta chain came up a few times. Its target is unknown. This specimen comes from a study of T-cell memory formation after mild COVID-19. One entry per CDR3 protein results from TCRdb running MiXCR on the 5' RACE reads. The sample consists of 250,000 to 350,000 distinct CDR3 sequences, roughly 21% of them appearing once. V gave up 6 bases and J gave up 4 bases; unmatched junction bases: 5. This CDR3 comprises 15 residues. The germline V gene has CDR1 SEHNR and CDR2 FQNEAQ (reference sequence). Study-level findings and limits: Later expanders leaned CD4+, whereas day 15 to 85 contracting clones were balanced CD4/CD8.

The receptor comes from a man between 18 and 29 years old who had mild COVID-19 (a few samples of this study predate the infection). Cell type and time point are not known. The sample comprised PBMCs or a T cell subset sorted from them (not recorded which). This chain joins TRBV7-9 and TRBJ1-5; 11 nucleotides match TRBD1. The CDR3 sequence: CASSFGTGGNQPQHF. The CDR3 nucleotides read TGTGCCAGCAGTTTCGGGACAGGGGGAAATCAGCCCCAGCATTTT.